Listed below are T cell receptor beta chains from one sample, sequenced in a study of T cell repertoires in cytomegalovirus infection. TCRdb recomputed calls from the reads with MiXCR, one row per CDR3 protein. The data show approximately 590,000 distinct CDR3 sequences, with almost 40% seen just once and 48% held by the top ten. Antigens of these TCRs are unknown. Sequenced here: cultured PBMCs, sampled from culture after CMV antigen stimulation. These receptor sequences come from a human donor in good health (CMV status not recorded). Some clones in this sample may be carry-over from other donors' samples. Each CDR3 is given with its conserved first and last residue. The order of the fields is D gene, J gene, clone size, V gene, CDR3 protein, CDR3 DNA. A D gene is named only where the DNA matches it firmly. The size entry is marked missing in some rows and otherwise reads once, few, many or a size class.

>TRBD2|TRBJ2-1|.|TRBV5-1
CASSPGTSGANEQFF
TGCGCCAGCAGCCCCGGGACTAGCGGGGCCAATGAGCAGTTCTTC
>.|TRBJ1-5|.|TRBV2
CAAAGNQPQHF
TGTGCCGCCGCGGGTAATCAGCCCCAGCATTTT
>TRBD2|TRBJ2-1|.|TRBV2
CASSGYPRGGSYNEQFF
TGTGCCAGCAGTGGTTACCCTCGGGGCGGGAGTTACAATGAGCAGTTCTTC
>.|TRBJ1-4|.|TRBV7-2
CASSFSLTNEKLFF
TGTGCCAGCAGCTTTTCGTTAACTAATGAAAAACTGTTTTTT
>.|TRBJ2-1|.|TRBV12-5
CASGPFSEQFF
TGTGCTAGTGGTCCCTTCTCTGAGCAGTTCTTC
>.|TRBJ2-1|.|TRBV7-2
CASSLGLGLFNEQFF
TGTGCCAGCAGCTTAGGTTTGGGGCTGTTCAATGAGCAGTTCTTC
>.|TRBJ1-5|.|TRBV28
CASSLSPPEPQHF
TGTGCCAGCAGTTTATCCCCTCCCGAACCCCAGCATTTT
>.|TRBJ2-2|once|TRBV7-2
CASSFRGGSPGELFF
TGTGCCAGCAGCTTCAGGGGAGGCTCTCCCGGGGAGCTGTTTTTT
>TRBD1|TRBJ2-2|few|TRBV7-2
CASSLAATGGNGELFF
TGTGCCAGCAGCTTAGCGGCGACAGGGGGAAACGGGGAGCTGTTTTTT
>TRBD1|TRBJ2-4|.|TRBV6-1
CANRDSKNIQYF
TGTGCCAACCGGGACAGCAAAAACATTCAGTACTTC
>.|TRBJ1-5|.|TRBV28
CASSSSTGILLQPQHF
TGTGCCAGCAGTAGCTCAACAGGGATTTTGTTGCAGCCCCAGCATTTT
>TRBD2|TRBJ2-7|few|TRBV7-2
CASSVTSGANYEQYF
TGTGCCAGCAGCGTTACTAGCGGGGCGAACTACGAGCAGTACTTC
>TRBD2|TRBJ2-7|few|TRBV28
CASSFPGGYVSSGITYEQYF
TGTGCCAGCAGTTTCCCAGGGGGGTATGTGTCTAGCGGGATCACCTACGAGCAGTACTTC
>.|TRBJ2-2|once|TRBV19
CATQQGPGELFF
TGTGCCACACAACAGGGCCCCGGGGAGCTGTTTTTT
>.|TRBJ2-1|many|TRBV19
CASSIPGGDEQFF
TGTGCCAGTAGTATCCCTGGGGGCGATGAGCAGTTCTTC
>.|TRBJ1-3|once|TRBV4-1
CASSQDPRNTIYF
TGCGCCAGCAGCCAAGATCCGCGAAACACCATATATTTT
>.|TRBJ1-1|many|TRBV7-2
CASSFGRGFLQAFF
TGTGCCAGCAGCTTCGGCAGGGGATTTTTGCAAGCTTTCTTT
>.|TRBJ1-1|few|TRBV7-2
CASSSDPNTEAFF
TGTGCCAGCAGCTCGGACCCCAACACTGAAGCTTTCTTT
>TRBD2|TRBJ2-7|.|TRBV5-6
CASSPRGLAGAEQYF
TGTGCCAGCAGCCCTCGGGGCCTAGCGGGAGCCGAGCAGTACTTC
>.|TRBJ2-7|few|TRBV7-2
CASSPDGLPTGEQYF
TGTGCCAGCAGCCCGGATGGCCTTCCTACTGGCGAGCAGTACTTC
>TRBD2|TRBJ2-1|.|TRBV28
CASSLELAVAYNEQFF
TGTGCCAGCAGTTTGGAACTAGCGGTGGCTTACAATGAGCAGTTCTTC
>.|TRBJ1-1|.|TRBV20-1
CSARGSFAEAFF
TGCAGTGCTAGGGGGTCGTTTGCTGAAGCTTTCTTT
>.|TRBJ1-1|.|TRBV2
CASSAELNTEAFF
TGTGCCAGCAGTGCGGAGTTGAACACTGAAGCTTTCTTT
>.|TRBJ2-4|few|TRBV7-2
CASSFQGNLNIQYF
TGTGCCAGCAGCTTCCAGGGCAACCTAAACATTCAGTACTTC
>.|TRBJ1-2|few|TRBV7-2
CASSLGGGVYGYTF
TGTGCCAGCAGCTTAGGCGGCGGGGTCTATGGCTACACCTTC
>TRBD1|TRBJ1-6|.|TRBV6-1
CASSQGALNSPLHF
TGTGCCAGCTCACAGGGGGCCTTAAATTCACCCCTCCACTTT
>TRBD1|TRBJ2-2|.|TRBV5-1
CASSLATGNAGELFF
TGCGCCAGCAGCTTGGCGACAGGGAACGCCGGGGAGCTGTTTTTT
>TRBD1|TRBJ1-1|.|TRBV3-1
CASSLRGGPEAFF
TGTGCCAGCAGCCTCAGGGGGGGCCCTGAAGCTTTCTTT
>.|TRBJ2-3|few|TRBV4-1
CASSYRGRDIAGTDTQYF
TGCGCCAGCAGTTACAGGGGGCGCGACATAGCGGGGACAGATACGCAGTATTTT
>TRBD1|TRBJ1-5|few|TRBV6-5
CASSYWDREGNQPQHF
TGTGCCAGCAGTTACTGGGACAGGGAGGGCAATCAGCCCCAGCATTTT
>TRBD1|TRBJ1-6|.|TRBV4-3
CASSQGDRGSPLHF
TGCGCCAGCAGCCAAGGGGACAGGGGTTCACCCCTCCACTTT
>TRBD2|TRBJ2-7|many|TRBV27
CASRGLAGGYEQYF
TGTGCCAGCAGGGGACTAGCGGGAGGCTACGAGCAGTACTTC
>.|TRBJ2-1|few|TRBV12-3/TRBV12-4
CASSSTDRAGPRRSYNEQFF
TGTGCCAGCAGCTCAACCGACAGGGCGGGGCCCCGGCGGAGCTACAATGAGCAGTTCTTC
>.|TRBJ2-3|few|TRBV2
CASSAPDGDTSTDTQYF
TGTGCCAGCAGCGCACCGGACGGGGACACTAGCACAGATACGCAGTATTTT
>.|TRBJ2-3|few|TRBV7-2
CASSSQSFTDTQYF
TGTGCCAGCAGCTCACAGAGCTTTACAGATACGCAGTATTTT
>TRBD1|TRBJ1-1|.|TRBV6-1
CASSRGQTSEAFF
TGTGCCAGCAGTCGGGGACAGACCAGTGAAGCTTTCTTT
>.|TRBJ1-2|.|TRBV5-6
CASRPGVWRDPNYGYTF
TGTGCCAGCAGGCCAGGAGTTTGGAGGGACCCTAACTATGGCTACACCTTC
>TRBD2|TRBJ2-3|.|TRBV5-4
CASSLIAAGSTDTQYF
TGTGCCAGCAGCCTAATAGCAGCGGGATCCACAGATACGCAGTATTTT
>.|TRBJ2-7|.|TRBV15
CATSREGAGDSYEQYF
TGTGCCACCAGCAGAGAAGGGGCAGGCGATTCCTACGAGCAGTACTTC
>TRBD1|TRBJ1-2|.|TRBV19
CASSIGTVGTF
TGTGCCAGTAGTATTGGGACAGTTGGCACCTTC
>TRBD1|TRBJ2-1|.|TRBV4-3
CASSQEGQGYNEQFF
TGCGCCAGCAGCCAAGAGGGACAGGGCTACAATGAGCAGTTCTTC
>TRBD2|TRBJ2-1|.|TRBV20-1
CSARLADNEQFF
TGCAGTGCTAGACTAGCGGACAATGAGCAGTTCTTC
>.|TRBJ2-2|many|TRBV5-6
CASSGDTGELFF
TGTGCCAGCAGCGGAGACACCGGGGAGCTGTTTTTT
>.|TRBJ2-3|.|TRBV7-3
CASKRGVRTDTQYF
TGTGCCAGCAAGAGAGGGGTTCGCACAGATACGCAGTATTTT
>TRBD1|TRBJ2-7|.|TRBV2
CASRRDRGWDEQYF
TGTGCCAGCAGGCGGGACAGGGGATGGGACGAGCAGTACTTC
>.|TRBJ1-3|few|TRBV7-8
CASSLVGGSRSGNTIYF
TGTGCCAGCAGCTTAGTAGGCGGGAGTCGATCTGGAAACACCATATATTTT
>TRBD2|TRBJ2-2|.|TRBV6-6
CASSYPPASGSNTGELFF
TGTGCCAGCAGTTACCCCCCCGCTAGCGGGTCGAACACCGGGGAGCTGTTTTTT
>.|TRBJ2-6|few|TRBV12-3/TRBV12-4
CASSLGFTANVLTF
TGTGCCAGCAGTTTAGGGTTTACGGCCAACGTCCTGACTTTC
>TRBD1|TRBJ2-7|.|TRBV12-3/TRBV12-4
CASSRIWGPTRGQGPSRDEQYF
TGTGCCAGCAGCCGGATTTGGGGCCCCACCCGGGGACAGGGGCCCTCTCGGGACGAGCAGTACTTC
>TRBD1|TRBJ1-2|few|TRBV10-3
CATSGGTGAAYGYTF
TGTGCCACATCGGGCGGGACAGGGGCGGCCTATGGCTACACCTTC
>TRBD1|TRBJ2-7|few|TRBV11-2
CASSGLQGSYEQYF
TGTGCCAGCAGCGGCTTACAGGGGAGCTACGAGCAGTACTTC
>.|TRBJ2-5|.|TRBV6-1
CASSPARQETQYF
TGTGCCAGCAGCCCCGCCAGACAAGAGACCCAGTACTTC
>.|TRBJ2-7|once|TRBV6-5
CASSYSIGHYEQYF
TGTGCCAGCAGTTACTCGATCGGACACTACGAGCAGTACTTC
>.|TRBJ2-3|.|TRBV7-2
CASSLPLPGADTQYF
TGTGCCAGCAGCTTACCACTCCCGGGGGCAGATACGCAGTATTTT